Each of the 8 T cell receptor beta chains below was sequenced from the same sample in a study of monozygotic twins with inflammatory bowel disease. TCRdb reprocessed the 5' RACE reads and stores each CDR3 protein as one record, lacking DNA. This listing includes fewer than 350,000 distinct CDR3 sequences. The specimen was blood. The receptor source for this set is a human donor with ulcerative colitis or Crohn's disease, or a healthy co-twin of an affected twin (not recorded which).

V gene TRBV20-1 combines with J gene TRBJ2-5; the TCRdb D gene call, TRBD2, has no DNA to confirm it. Germline V gives CDR1 DFQATT, CDR2 SNEGSKA (reference sequence). This CDR3 region has 12 residues. The CDR3 region is CSASKLGGTQYF.

The chain links TRBV10-3 to TRBJ1-5; the TRBD1 assignment by TCRdb is unverifiable without DNA. Looked up from germline, CDR1 is ENHRY and CDR2 is SYGVKD. This CDR3 has 15 amino acids. Here the CDR3 reads CAISEHGNSNQPQHF.

V and J are TRBV5-1 and TRBJ2-7; TCRdb indicates TRBD2, and absent DNA this call remains unverified. This CDR3 spans 16 amino acids. The germline gives CDR1 SGHRS, CDR2 YFSETQ. This chain's CDR3 is CASSLVPSGSSYEQYF. Full variable domain (outside the CDR3, taken from reference TRBV5-1 and TRBJ2-7): KAGVTQTPRYLIKTRGQQVTLSCSPISGHRSVSWYQQTPGQGLQFLFEYFSETQRNKGNFPGRFSGRQFSNSRSEMNVSTLELGDSALYLCASSLVPSGSSYEQYFGPGTRLTVT.

This chain links TRBV5-5 with TRBJ2-2; no DNA is available, so the TRBD2 call from TCRdb remains unchecked. The germline V gene has CDR1 SGHKS and CDR2 YYEKEE (reference sequence). The CDR3 consists of 18 residues. The CDR3 spells CASSRTSGGATNTGELFF.

This chain connects TRBV20-1 to TRBJ2-3; there is no DNA to check the TCRdb D call of TRBD1. CDR1 DFQATT and CDR2 SNEGSKA come from the germline V gene (reference sequence). The CDR3 sequence is 13 residues long. The CDR3 region is CSARPAGTDTQYF.

The rearrangement uses TRBV3-1 and TRBJ2-3. The CDR3 contains 12 residues. Looked up from germline, CDR1 is LGHDT and CDR2 is YNNKEL (reference sequence). CDR3: CASSPSSDTQYF.

CDR3 loop: CASSLGANTQYF. The chain has TRBV27 and TRBJ2-3; with no DNA, the TCRdb D assignment of TRBD1 cannot be verified. Germline assignment: CDR1 MNHEY and CDR2 SMNVEV (reference sequence). There are 12 residues in the CDR3.

The chain uses TRBV6-2 or TRBV6-3 and TRBJ1-2; TCRdb names TRBD1, which stays unverified in the absence of DNA. CDR3 length: 12 amino acids. Germline CDR1 and CDR2: MNHEY and SVGEGT. CDR3 in amino acids: CASTSSGFGYTF.